This TCR beta chain came from a study of T cells in Graves' hyperthyroidism and ophthalmopathy. Study context: The authors collected peripheral blood at initial diagnosis, before any treatment.

Hyperthyroidism, newly diagnosed and lasting under 2 months, affected patients aged 18 to 65. Any patient presenting with uncontrolled infection, other autoimmune disease, pregnancy or lactation was left out. Fresh peripheral blood, approximately 9.6 ml, yielded the PBMCs. This clonotype was seen at least ten times. TCR beta CDR3 sequences were amplified from RNA transcripts. The HTBI primer set served for first-round RT-PCR of the TCR CDR3. Using its own MiXCR run on the multiplex PCR reads, TCRdb lists one record per CDR3 protein. The table lists about 360,000 distinct CDR3 sequences, 13% of them singletons. The J segment lost 4 bases and the V segment lost 0 bases, leaving 7 bases of the junction unmatched. In germline, CDR1 is DFQATT, CDR2 SNEGSKA (reference sequence). The CDR3 extends over 15 amino acids.

Sequencing was performed on blood. This chain connects TRBV20-1 to TRBJ2-7, with TRBD2 identical over 9 bases. The receptor was isolated from a woman aged 18-29 years with Graves' hyperthyroidism. In DNA, the CDR3 is TGCAGTGCTAGAGATCAGGCGGGAGGGACTTACGAGCAGTACTTC. Encoded protein: CSARDQAGGTYEQYF.